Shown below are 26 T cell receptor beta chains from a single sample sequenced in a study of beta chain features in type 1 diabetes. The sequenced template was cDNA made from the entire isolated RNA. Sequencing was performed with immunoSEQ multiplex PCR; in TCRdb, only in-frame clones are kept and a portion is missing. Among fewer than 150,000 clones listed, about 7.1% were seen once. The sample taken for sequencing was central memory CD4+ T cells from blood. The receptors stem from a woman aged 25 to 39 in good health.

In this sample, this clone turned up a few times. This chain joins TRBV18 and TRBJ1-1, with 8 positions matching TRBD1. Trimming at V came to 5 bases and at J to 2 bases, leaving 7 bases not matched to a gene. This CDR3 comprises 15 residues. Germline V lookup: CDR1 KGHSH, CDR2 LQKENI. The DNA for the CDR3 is TGTGCCAGCTCAAGAGAGACAGGGGTTAACACTGAAGCTTTCTTT. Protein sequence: CASSRETGVNTEAFF. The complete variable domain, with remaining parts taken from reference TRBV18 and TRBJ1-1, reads NAGVMQNPRHLVRRRGQEARLRCSPMKGHSHVYWYRQLPEEGLKFMVYLQKENIIDESGMPKERFSAEFPKEGPSILRIQQVVRGDSAAYFCASSRETGVNTEAFFGQGTRLTVV.

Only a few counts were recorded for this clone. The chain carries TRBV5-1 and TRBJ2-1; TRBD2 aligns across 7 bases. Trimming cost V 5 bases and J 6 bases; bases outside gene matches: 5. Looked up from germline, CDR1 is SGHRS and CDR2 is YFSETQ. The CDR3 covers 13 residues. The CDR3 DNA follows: TGCGCCAGCAGTTTAGGACTAGTCAATGAGCAGTTCTTC. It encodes CASSLGLVNEQFF.

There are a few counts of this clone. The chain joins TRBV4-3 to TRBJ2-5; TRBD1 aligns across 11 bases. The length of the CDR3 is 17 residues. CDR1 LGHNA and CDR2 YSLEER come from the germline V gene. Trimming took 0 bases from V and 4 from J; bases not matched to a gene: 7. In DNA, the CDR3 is TGCGCCAGCAGCCAAGATCCGGGACAGGGGGAGGGAGAGACCCAGTACTTC. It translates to CASSQDPGQGEGETQYF.

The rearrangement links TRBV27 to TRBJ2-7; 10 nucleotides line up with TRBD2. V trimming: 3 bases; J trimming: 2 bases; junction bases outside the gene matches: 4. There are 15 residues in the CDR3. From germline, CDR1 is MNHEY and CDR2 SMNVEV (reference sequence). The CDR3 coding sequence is TGTGCCAGCAGTTTTTCCGGGACTAGCGCCTACGAGCAGTACTTC. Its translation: CASSFSGTSAYEQYF.

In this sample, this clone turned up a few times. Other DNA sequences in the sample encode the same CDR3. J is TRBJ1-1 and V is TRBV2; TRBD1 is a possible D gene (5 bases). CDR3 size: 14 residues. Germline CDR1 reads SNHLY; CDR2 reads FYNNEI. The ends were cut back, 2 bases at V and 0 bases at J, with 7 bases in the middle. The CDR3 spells CASSERQMNTEAFF. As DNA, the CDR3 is TGTGCCAGCAGTGAAAGACAGATGAACACTGAAGCTTTCTTT.

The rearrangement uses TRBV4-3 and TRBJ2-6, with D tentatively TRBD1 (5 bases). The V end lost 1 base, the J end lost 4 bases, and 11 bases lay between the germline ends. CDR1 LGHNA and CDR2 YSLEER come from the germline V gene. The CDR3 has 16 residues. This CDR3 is CASSQVEGVGANVLTF. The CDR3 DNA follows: TGCGCCAGCAGCCAAGTGGAAGGGGTCGGGGCCAACGTCCTGACTTTC.

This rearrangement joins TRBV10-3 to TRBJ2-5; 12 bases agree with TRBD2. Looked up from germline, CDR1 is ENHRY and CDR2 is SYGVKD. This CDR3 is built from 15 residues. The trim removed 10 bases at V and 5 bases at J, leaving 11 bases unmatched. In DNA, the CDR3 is TGTGCCACGGGAACTAGCGGGAGGCCGTGGGAGACCCAGTACTTC. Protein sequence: CATGTSGRPWETQYF.

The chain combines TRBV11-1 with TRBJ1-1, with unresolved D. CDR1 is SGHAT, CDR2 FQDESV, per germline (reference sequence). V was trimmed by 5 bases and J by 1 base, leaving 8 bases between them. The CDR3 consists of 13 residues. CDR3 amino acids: CASSPRGNTEAFF. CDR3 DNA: TGTGCCAGCAGCCCCCGGGGGAACACTGAAGCTTTCTTT.

CDR3: CASSRGGLADNEQFF. The CDR3 DNA is TGTGCCAGCAGTCGGGGGGGACTAGCGGACAATGAGCAGTTCTTC. The chain uses TRBV25-1 and TRBJ2-1; 11 bases are a match to TRBD2. The CDR3 spans 15 residues. CDR1 is MGHDK and CDR2 is SYGVNS in the germline V gene. The V gene end was trimmed by 5 bases and the J gene end by 5 bases; junction bases not matched to a gene: 5.

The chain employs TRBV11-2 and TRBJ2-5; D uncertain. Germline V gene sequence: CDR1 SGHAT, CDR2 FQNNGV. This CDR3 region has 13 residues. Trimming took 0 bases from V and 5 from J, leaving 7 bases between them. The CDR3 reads CASSLDQTETQYF. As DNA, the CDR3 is TGTGCCAGCAGCTTAGACCAGACTGAGACCCAGTACTTC.

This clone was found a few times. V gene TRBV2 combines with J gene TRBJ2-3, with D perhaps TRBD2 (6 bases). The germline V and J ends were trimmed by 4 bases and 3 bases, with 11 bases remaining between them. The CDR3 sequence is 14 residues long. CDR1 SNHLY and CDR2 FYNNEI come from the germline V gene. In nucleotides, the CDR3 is TGTGCCAGCAGTGTCGGGAGCTGGACAGATACGCAGTATTTT. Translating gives CASSVGSWTDTQYF. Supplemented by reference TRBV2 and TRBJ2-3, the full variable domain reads EPEVTQTPSHQVTQMGQEVILRCVPISNHLYFYWYRQILGQKVEFLVSFYNNEISEKSEIFDDQFSVERPDGSNFTLKIRSTKLEDSAMYFCASSVGSWTDTQYFGPGTRLTVL.

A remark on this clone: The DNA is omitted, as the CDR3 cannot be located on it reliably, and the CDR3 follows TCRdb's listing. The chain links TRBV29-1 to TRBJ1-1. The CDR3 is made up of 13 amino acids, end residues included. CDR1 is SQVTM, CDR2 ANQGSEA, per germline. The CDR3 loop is CSVGPGRGTEAFF.

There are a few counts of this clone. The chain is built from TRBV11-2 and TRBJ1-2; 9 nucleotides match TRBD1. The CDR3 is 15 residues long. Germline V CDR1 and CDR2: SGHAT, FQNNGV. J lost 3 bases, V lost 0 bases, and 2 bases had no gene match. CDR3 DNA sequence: TGTGCCAGCAGCTTAGAGGGGACAGGGTACTATGGCTACACCTTC. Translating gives CASSLEGTGYYGYTF. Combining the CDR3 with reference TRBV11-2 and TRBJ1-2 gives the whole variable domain EAGVAQSPRYKIIEKRQSVAFWCNPISGHATLYWYQQILGQGPKLLIQFQNNGVVDDSQLPKDRFSAERLKGVDSTLKIQPAKLEDSAVYLCASSLEGTGYYGYTFGSGTRLTVV.

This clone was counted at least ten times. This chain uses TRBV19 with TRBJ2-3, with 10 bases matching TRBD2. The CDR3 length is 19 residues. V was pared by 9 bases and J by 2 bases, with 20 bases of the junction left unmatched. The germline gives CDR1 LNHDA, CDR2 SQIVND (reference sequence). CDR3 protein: CARPTGLAEGPSDTDTQYF. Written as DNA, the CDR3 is TGTGCCAGGCCCACCGGACTAGCGGAGGGGCCATCTGACACAGATACGCAGTATTTT. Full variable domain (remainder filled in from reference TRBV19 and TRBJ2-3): DGGITQSPKYLFRKEGQNVTLSCEQNLNHDAMYWYRQDPGQGLRLIYYSQIVNDFQKGDIAEGYSVSREKKESFPLTVTSAQKNPTAFYLCARPTGLAEGPSDTDTQYFGPGTRLTVL.

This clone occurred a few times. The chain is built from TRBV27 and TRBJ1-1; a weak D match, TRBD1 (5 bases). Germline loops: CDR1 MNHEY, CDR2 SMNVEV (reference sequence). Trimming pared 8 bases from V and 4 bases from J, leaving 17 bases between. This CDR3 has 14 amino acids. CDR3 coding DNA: TGTGCCAGCCAGGGTCAAGACCCTGGCACTGAAGCTTTCTTT. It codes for CASQGQDPGTEAFF.

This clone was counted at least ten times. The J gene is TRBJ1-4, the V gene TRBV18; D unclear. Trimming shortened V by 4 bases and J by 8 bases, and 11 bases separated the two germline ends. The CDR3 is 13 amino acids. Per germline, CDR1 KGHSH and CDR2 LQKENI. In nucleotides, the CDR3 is TGTGCCAGCTCACGAGAACGGTCGGAAAAACTGTTTTTT. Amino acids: CASSRERSEKLFF.

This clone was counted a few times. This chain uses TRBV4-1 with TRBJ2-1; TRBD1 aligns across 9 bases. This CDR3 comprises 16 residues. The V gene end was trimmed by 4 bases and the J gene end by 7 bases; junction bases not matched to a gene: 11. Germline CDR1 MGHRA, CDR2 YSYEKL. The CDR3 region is CASSLSGTGIKNEQFF. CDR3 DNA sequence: TGCGCCAGCAGCCTTTCCGGGACAGGGATAAAGAATGAGCAGTTCTTC.

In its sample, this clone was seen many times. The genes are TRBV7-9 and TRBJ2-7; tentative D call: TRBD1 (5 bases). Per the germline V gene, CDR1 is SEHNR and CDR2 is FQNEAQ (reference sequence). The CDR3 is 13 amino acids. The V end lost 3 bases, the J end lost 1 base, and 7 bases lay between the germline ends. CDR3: CASSFRESYEQYF. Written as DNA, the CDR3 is TGTGCCAGCAGCTTCAGGGAATCCTACGAGCAGTACTTC.

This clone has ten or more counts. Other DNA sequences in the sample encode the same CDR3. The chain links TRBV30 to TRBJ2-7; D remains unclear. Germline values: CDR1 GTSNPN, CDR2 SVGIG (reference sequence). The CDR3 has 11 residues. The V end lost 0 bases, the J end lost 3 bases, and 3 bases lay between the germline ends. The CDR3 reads CAWSVRYEQYF. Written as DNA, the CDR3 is TGTGCCTGGAGTGTCCGCTACGAGCAGTACTTC.

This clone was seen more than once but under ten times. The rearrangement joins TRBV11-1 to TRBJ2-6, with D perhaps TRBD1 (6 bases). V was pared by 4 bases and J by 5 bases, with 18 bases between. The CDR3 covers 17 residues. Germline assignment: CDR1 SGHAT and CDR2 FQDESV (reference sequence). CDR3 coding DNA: TGTGCCAGCAGCTCTGCTACAGGGCGCGCCCGGGCCAACGTCCTGACTTTC. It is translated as CASSSATGRARANVLTF.

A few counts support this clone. CDR3 DNA: TGTGCCAGCAGCGTTTCAGGGACTGGGGCCAACGTCCTGACTTTC. Protein product: CASSVSGTGANVLTF. The V gene is TRBV9, the J gene TRBJ2-6; D perhaps matches TRBD1 (5 bases). Germline lookup yields CDR1 SGDLS and CDR2 YYNGEE. This CDR3 contains 15 residues. V was cut by 2 bases and J by 2 bases, with 8 bases left in between.

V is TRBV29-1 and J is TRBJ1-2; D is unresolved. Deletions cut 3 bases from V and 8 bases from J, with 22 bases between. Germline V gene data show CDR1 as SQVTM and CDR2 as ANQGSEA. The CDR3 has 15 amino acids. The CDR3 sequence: CSVDRPGGSEGGYTF. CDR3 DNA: TGCAGCGTTGACAGGCCGGGTGGGAGCGAAGGCGGCTACACCTTC.

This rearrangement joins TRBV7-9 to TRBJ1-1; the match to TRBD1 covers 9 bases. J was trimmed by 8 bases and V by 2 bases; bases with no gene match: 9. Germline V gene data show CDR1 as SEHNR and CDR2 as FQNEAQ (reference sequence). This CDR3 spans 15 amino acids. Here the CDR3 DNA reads TGTGCCAGCAGCTTACCCCTCGGACAGGGGAGAGAAGCTTTCTTT. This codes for CASSLPLGQGREAFF.

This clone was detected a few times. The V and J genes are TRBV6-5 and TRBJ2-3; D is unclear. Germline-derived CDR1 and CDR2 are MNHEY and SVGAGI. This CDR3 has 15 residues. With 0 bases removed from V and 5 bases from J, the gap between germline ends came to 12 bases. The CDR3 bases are TGTGCCAGCAGTTACTCTGGGCCCTATGGAGATACGCAGTATTTT. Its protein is CASSYSGPYGDTQYF.

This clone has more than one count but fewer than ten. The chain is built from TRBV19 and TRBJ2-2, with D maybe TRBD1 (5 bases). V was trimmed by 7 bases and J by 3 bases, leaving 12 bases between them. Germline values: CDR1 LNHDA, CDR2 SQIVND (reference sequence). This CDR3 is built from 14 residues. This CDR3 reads CASTLARDTGELFF. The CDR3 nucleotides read TGTGCCAGTACCCTCGCCAGGGACACCGGGGAGCTGTTTTTT.

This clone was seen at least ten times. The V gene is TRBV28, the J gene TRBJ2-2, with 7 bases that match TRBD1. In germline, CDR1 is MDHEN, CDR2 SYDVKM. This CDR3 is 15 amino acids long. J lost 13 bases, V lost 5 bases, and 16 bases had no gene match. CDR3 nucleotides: TGTGCCAGCAGTCCCGCGACAGGGTCCTCTGTTGGGCTGTTTTTT. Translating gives CASSPATGSSVGLFF.